These 9 T cell receptor beta chains originate from one sample sequenced in a study of shared clonotypes between healthy human individuals. TCRdb keeps only in-frame clones here, not all; method: immunoSEQ multiplex PCR. The sample records 600,000 to 750,000 clones, about two thirds being singletons. Sequenced sample: memory CD4+ T cells sorted from blood. Specified subset: CD45RA-negative fraction. These receptors all come from a woman aged 25 to 39 in good health.

The chain is built from TRBV2 and TRBJ1-6; 7 nucleotides match TRBD1. The CDR3 length is 14 residues. CDR1 SNHLY and CDR2 FYNNEI come from the germline V gene. J gave up 7 bases and V 6 bases, and 6 bases lay outside the gene matches. Here the CDR3 DNA reads TGTGCCAGCAGCGACAGGGCGCGGAATTCACCCCTCCACTTT. Its translation: CASSDRARNSPLHF.

This clone was recorded only once. The chain combines TRBV4-1 with TRBJ1-1; D unclear. CDR3 length: 18 amino acids. The V end lost 4 bases, the J end lost 4 bases, and 25 bases lay between the germline ends. Germline CDR1 and CDR2: MGHRA and YSYEKL. CDR3 in DNA: TGCGCCAGCAGCCCGGATCGCGCCAGCGCGCGGGTGGCCACTGAAGCTTTCTTT. Residues: CASSPDRASARVATEAFF.

The chain has TRBV19 and TRBJ2-2; D ambiguous. From germline, CDR1 is LNHDA and CDR2 SQIVND (reference sequence). The CDR3 extends over 12 amino acids. Trimming took off 2 bases at V and 6 bases at J, with 4 bases between the two ends. The CDR3 region has the DNA TGTGCCAGTAGTATAATGGCCGGGGAGCTGTTTTTT. Residues: CASSIMAGELFF. Using reference TRBV19 and TRBJ2-2 for the parts outside the CDR3, the full variable domain is DGGITQSPKYLFRKEGQNVTLSCEQNLNHDAMYWYRQDPGQGLRLIYYSQIVNDFQKGDIAEGYSVSREKKESFPLTVTSAQKNPTAFYLCASSIMAGELFFGEGSRLTVL.

The V call is TRBV4-1, the J call TRBJ1-5; TRBD1 agrees at 7 bases. V shed 2 bases, J shed 3 bases, and the junction held 13 bases outside the gene matches. Germline CDR1 reads MGHRA; CDR2 reads YSYEKL. The CDR3 loop spans 18 amino acids. CDR3 region: CASSQRTGTEFLNQPQHF. In DNA, the CDR3 is TGCGCCAGCAGCCAAAGAACCGGGACAGAGTTCCTCAATCAGCCCCAGCATTTT.

This chain joins TRBV18 and TRBJ2-7; D is perhaps TRBD1 (6 bases). The V end was cut by 2 bases, the J end by 2 bases, with 19 bases between. The CDR3 runs to 17 residues. Germline V gives CDR1 KGHSH, CDR2 LQKENI. CDR3 loop: CASSPSRQEWGTYEQYF. CDR3 nucleotides: TGTGCCAGCTCACCATCCAGACAGGAGTGGGGAACCTACGAGCAGTACTTC.

The V and J genes are TRBV14 and TRBJ1-1; D ambiguous. This CDR3 region has 13 residues. The V gene lost 6 bases and the J gene lost 0 bases, with 8 bases spanning the gap. In germline, CDR1 is SGHDN, CDR2 FVKESK. The CDR3 DNA sequence: TGTGCCAGCAGTACCGGGGTGAACACTGAAGCTTTCTTT. Translated, it gives CASSTGVNTEAFF.

The V gene is TRBV5-4, the J gene TRBJ2-1; 7 bases are shared with TRBD1. Trimming took 1 base from V and 10 from J; bases not matched to a gene: 5. The CDR3 has 13 amino acids. Germline V lookup: CDR1 SGHNT, CDR2 YYREEE (reference sequence). In DNA, the CDR3 is TGTGCCAGCAGCTTGACCGGGACAGAAGAGCAGTTCTTC. Amino acids: CASSLTGTEEQFF.

The chain employs TRBV4-2 and TRBJ2-7; the D is unclear. The CDR3 is 12 residues long. V gave up 5 bases and J gave up 4 bases, with 9 bases separating them. CDR1 is LGHNA and CDR2 is YNFKEQ in the germline V gene. CDR3 nucleotide sequence: TGTGCCAGCAGCTTGGAACTTTACGAGCAGTACTTC. It translates to CASSLELYEQYF.

Worth noting for this clone: With a much larger clone just one base away, this may be a read error. This sequence joins TRBV27 and TRBJ1-5; 8 bases line up with TRBD1. V lost 6 bases and J lost 2; bases outside the gene matches: 6. The CDR3 spans 15 residues. CDR1 is MNHEY and CDR2 is SMNVEV in the germline V gene (reference sequence). This CDR3 is CASSPDRGGNQPQHF. DNA of the CDR3: TGTGCCAGCAGCCCCGACAGGGGAGGCAATCAGCCCCAGCATTTT.